Listed below are T cell receptor beta chains from one sample, sequenced in a study of early T cells in non-severe SARS-CoV-2 infection. One entry per CDR3 protein results from TCRdb running MiXCR on the 5' RACE reads. The table shows more than 65,000 distinct CDR3 sequences, with 12% occurring only once. The sequenced sample was whole blood, obtained at baseline. All receptors derive from an adult who was a healthcare worker with PCR-confirmed SARS-CoV-2 infection or an uninfected control (not recorded which). Both conserved end residues are part of each CDR3. The D gene is left open where the match is weak. Size is stated for part of the rows, as once, few or many counts, or as a class when the clone is expanded.

size	V	J	D	CDR3	DNA
-	TRBV18	TRBJ1-4	-	CASSSATTNEKLFF	TGTGCCAGCTCATCCGCGACAACTAATGAAAAACTGTTTTTT
few	TRBV20-1	TRBJ2-1	TRBD2	CSAPTSDTYNEQFF	TGCAGTGCCCCGACTAGCGATACGTACAATGAGCAGTTCTTC
-	TRBV29-1	TRBJ2-1	-	CSVEDGLEVRVLYEQFF	TGCAGCGTTGAAGACGGACTCGAGGTGAGGGTATTGTATGAGCAGTTCTTC
few	TRBV25-1	TRBJ2-3	-	CASPRRGTQYF	TGTGCCAGCCCACGTCGGGGTACGCAGTATTTT
many	TRBV7-3	TRBJ2-1	-	CASSLTFLSSYNEQFF	TGTGCCAGCAGCTTAACGTTCCTGAGCTCCTACAATGAGCAGTTCTTC
few	TRBV6-5	TRBJ2-3	-	CASSYGQNTDTQYF	TGTGCCAGCAGTTACGGGCAAAACACAGATACGCAGTATTTT
-	TRBV11-2	TRBJ2-7	TRBD1	CASSFLAGTGGHEQYF	TGTGCCAGCAGCTTCCTCGCCGGGACAGGGGGCCACGAGCAGTACTTC
many	TRBV7-2	TRBJ2-2	-	CASSFWQGSGELFF	TGTGCCAGCAGCTTTTGGCAGGGGTCCGGGGAGCTGTTTTTT
-	TRBV19	TRBJ2-1	-	CASSMLGPPDNEQFF	TGTGCCAGTAGCATGTTAGGGCCCCCTGACAATGAGCAGTTCTTC
-	TRBV5-4	TRBJ2-1	-	CASSLRWALYNEQFF	TGTGCCAGCAGCTTGAGGTGGGCCCTCTACAATGAGCAGTTCTTC
few	TRBV11-3	TRBJ2-1	-	CASSLGRNEQFF	TGTGCCAGCAGCTTAGGGAGGAATGAGCAGTTCTTC
-	TRBV7-8	TRBJ1-1	-	CASSLVGGGITEAFF	TGTGCCAGCAGCTTAGTTGGGGGAGGTATCACTGAAGCTTTCTTT
-	TRBV4-1	TRBJ2-3	-	CASSQESGGFRTDTQYF	TGCGCCAGCAGCCAAGAAAGTGGGGGTTTTCGCACAGATACGCAGTATTTT
few	TRBV2	TRBJ2-2	TRBD2	CASSGEGFTGELFF	TGTGCCAGCAGTGGGGAGGGGTTCACCGGGGAGCTGTTTTTT
few	TRBV1	TRBJ2-1	-	CTSSEAGGQVSQFYNEQFF	TGCACCAGCAGCGAGGCGGGGGGGCAAGTTTCTCAATTTTACAATGAGCAGTTCTTC
many	TRBV18	TRBJ2-3	-	CASSQDSTDTQYF	TGCGCCAGCAGCCAAGACAGCACAGATACGCAGTATTTT
-	TRBV5-1	TRBJ2-7	-	CASSATSRVYEQYF	TGCGCCAGCAGCGCTACGAGCAGGGTCTACGAGCAGTACTTC
-	TRBV2	TRBJ1-1	-	CASSRETGWTEAFF	TGTGCCAGCAGCCGGGAGACAGGCTGGACTGAAGCTTTCTTT
many	TRBV5-1	TRBJ2-3	-	CASSLEGKKAQYF	TGCGCCAGCAGCTTGGAAGGGAAGAAAGCGCAGTATTTT
-	TRBV25-1	TRBJ2-1	-	CASSEYGPYSYNEQFF	TGTGCCAGCAGTGAATATGGACCCTACTCCTACAATGAGCAGTTCTTC
many	TRBV11-2	TRBJ2-7	TRBD1	CASSFGPWRTGGREQYF	TGTGCCAGCAGCTTCGGACCCTGGAGAACAGGGGGCAGAGAGCAGTACTTC
-	TRBV5-1	TRBJ2-3	TRBD1	CASSPRGRGSADTQYF	TGCGCCAGCAGCCCCCGTGGCAGGGGGTCGGCAGATACGCAGTATTTT
many	TRBV7-2	TRBJ1-2	-	CASSLKTQGKEYGYTF	TGTGCCAGCAGCTTAAAAACCCAGGGAAAGGAGTATGGCTACACCTTC
few	TRBV13	TRBJ2-1	TRBD2	CASSLGRGGGAVGNEQFF	TGTGCCAGCAGCTTAGGCCGCGGCGGGGGGGCCGTCGGGAATGAGCAGTTCTTC
-	TRBV27	TRBJ2-1	-	CASRKGVGEQFF	TGTGCCAGCAGGAAAGGGGTGGGTGAGCAGTTCTTC
many	TRBV7-8	TRBJ2-7	TRBD1	CASSLAGTGAYEQYF	TGTGCCAGCAGCTTAGCGGGGACAGGGGCCTACGAGCAGTACTTC
many	TRBV4-2	TRBJ2-1	TRBD2	CASSPEAGGPDEQFF	TGTGCCAGCAGCCCAGAAGCGGGGGGGCCAGATGAGCAGTTCTTC
few	TRBV6-2/TRBV6-3	TRBJ2-3	TRBD1	CASSPPPPRDRNYF	TGTGCCAGCAGTCCCCCGCCACCGAGGGACAGAAATTATTTT
many	TRBV12-3/TRBV12-4	TRBJ2-3	TRBD1	CASSLDRGTQYF	TGTGCCAGCAGTTTAGACAGGGGCACGCAGTATTTT
-	TRBV5-1	TRBJ2-1	-	CASSLALSPYNEQFF	TGCGCCAGCAGCTTGGCCCTATCCCCATACAATGAGCAGTTCTTC
few	TRBV7-2	TRBJ2-7	-	CASSFRGGSSYEQYF	TGTGCCAGCAGCTTCCGAGGGGGGAGCTCCTACGAGCAGTACTTC
-	TRBV11-2	TRBJ2-5	-	CASSSGPLLETQYF	TGTGCCAGCAGCTCCGGACCCTTGCTAGAGACCCAGTACTTC
many	TRBV21-1	TRBJ2-2	-	CASSKGQGYTGELFF	TGTGCCAGCAGCAAAGGTCAGGGCTACACCGGGGAGCTGTTTTTT
-	TRBV5-1	TRBJ1-3	-	CASSRGWRTDSGNTIYF	TGCGCCAGCAGCCGGGGGTGGCGGACCGACTCTGGAAACACCATATATTTT
-	TRBV3-1	TRBJ1-2	-	CASSQSSFGQNYGYTF	TGTGCCAGCAGCCAATCCTCCTTTGGGCAGAACTATGGCTACACCTTC
many	TRBV10-3	TRBJ2-3	-	CAISDDERDTQYF	TGTGCCATCAGTGACGACGAGCGGGATACGCAGTATTTT
-	TRBV20-1	TRBJ2-3	TRBD2	CSALLAGVTDTQYF	TGCAGTGCACTACTAGCGGGAGTCACGGATACGCAGTATTTT
many	TRBV6-5	TRBJ1-5	-	CASSFHGQPQHF	TGTGCCAGCAGTTTTCATGGACAGCCCCAGCATTTT
-	TRBV20-1	TRBJ2-7	-	CSARRPEGSYEQYF	TGCAGTGCCCGCCGACCGGAGGGGTCTTACGAGCAGTACTTC
few	TRBV7-2	TRBJ2-7	TRBD1	CASSLTSGQHYEQYF	TGTGCCAGCAGCTTAACCTCGGGACAGCACTACGAGCAGTACTTC